A selection of T cell receptor beta chains follows, all from one sample in a study of cytomegalovirus exposure and HLA in healthy donors. TCRdb's copy holds only in-frame clones and misses some; the assay was immunoSEQ multiplex PCR. The sample has some 160,000 clones, nearly 80% seen once. Specimen: PBMCs. These receptor sequences come from a woman in her 30s in good health and CMV-seronegative. Both conserved end residues are part of each CDR3. Each record gives: J gene, V gene, CDR3 protein.

J: TRBJ2-7
V: TRBV19
CDR3: CASSMQEGSYEQYF

J: TRBJ1-2
V: TRBV6-1
CDR3: CASSGTGGGDGYTF

J: TRBJ2-7
V: TRBV7-2
CDR3: CASSLYETPYEQYF

J: TRBJ1-4
V: TRBV27
CDR3: CASTNRGDIGEKLFF

J: TRBJ2-7
V: TRBV27
CDR3: CASSTSGDRSYEQYF

J: TRBJ2-1
V: TRBV11-3
CDR3: CASSAGQGGNNEQFF

J: TRBJ1-1
V: TRBV15
CDR3: CATSRGAQGTVLAFF

J: TRBJ2-7
V: TRBV6-5
CDR3: CASRKSGGGNNEQYF

J: TRBJ1-2
V: TRBV5-4
CDR3: CASSLDRGSYGYTF

J: TRBJ1-4
V: TRBV18
CDR3: CASSPRGQTNEKLFF

J: TRBJ1-2
V: TRBV4-3
CDR3: CASSQDRQGAGYGYTF